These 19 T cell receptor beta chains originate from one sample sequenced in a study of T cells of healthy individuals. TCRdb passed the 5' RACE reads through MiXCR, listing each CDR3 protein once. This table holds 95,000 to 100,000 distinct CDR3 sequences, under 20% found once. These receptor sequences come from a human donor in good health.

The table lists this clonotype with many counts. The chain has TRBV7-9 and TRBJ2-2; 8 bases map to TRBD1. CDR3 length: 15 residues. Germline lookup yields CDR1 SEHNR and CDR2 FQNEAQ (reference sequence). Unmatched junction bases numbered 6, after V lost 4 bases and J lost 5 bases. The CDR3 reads CASSSGQGRTGELFF. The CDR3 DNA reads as TGTGCCAGCAGCTCCGGACAGGGTCGAACCGGGGAGCTGTTTTTT.

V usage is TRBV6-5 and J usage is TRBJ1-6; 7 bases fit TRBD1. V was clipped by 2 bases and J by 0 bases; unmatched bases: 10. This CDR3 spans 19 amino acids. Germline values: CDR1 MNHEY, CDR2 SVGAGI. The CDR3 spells CASSYRGQRTSSYNSPLHF. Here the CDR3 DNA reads TGTGCCAGCAGTTACCGGGGACAGAGGACGAGCTCCTATAATTCACCCCTCCACTTT.

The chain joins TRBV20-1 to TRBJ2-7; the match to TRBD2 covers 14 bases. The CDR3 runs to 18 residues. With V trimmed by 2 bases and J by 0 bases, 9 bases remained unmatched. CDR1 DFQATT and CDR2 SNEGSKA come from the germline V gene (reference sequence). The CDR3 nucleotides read TGCAGTGCTAGATCAGGACTAGCGGGGGGTCCGAGCTCCTACGAGCAGTACTTC. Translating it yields CSARSGLAGGPSSYEQYF.

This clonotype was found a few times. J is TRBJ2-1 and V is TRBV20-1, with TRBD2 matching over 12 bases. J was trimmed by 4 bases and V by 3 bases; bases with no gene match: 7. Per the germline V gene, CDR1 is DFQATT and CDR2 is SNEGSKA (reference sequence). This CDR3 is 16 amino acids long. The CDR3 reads CSARGVGLAGYNEQFF. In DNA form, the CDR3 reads TGCAGTGCTAGGGGAGTGGGACTAGCGGGTTACAATGAGCAGTTCTTC.

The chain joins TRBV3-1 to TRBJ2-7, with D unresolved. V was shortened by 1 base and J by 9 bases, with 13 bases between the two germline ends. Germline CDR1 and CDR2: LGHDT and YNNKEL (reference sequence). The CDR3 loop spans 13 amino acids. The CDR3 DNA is TGTGCCAGCAGCCAAGGTCCCGACCGCTGGCAGTACTTC. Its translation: CASSQGPDRWQYF.

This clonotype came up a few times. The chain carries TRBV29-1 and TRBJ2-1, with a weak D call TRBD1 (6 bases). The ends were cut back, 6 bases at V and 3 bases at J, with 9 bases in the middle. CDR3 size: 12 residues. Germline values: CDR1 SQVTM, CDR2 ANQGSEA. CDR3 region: CSVEGDYNEQFF. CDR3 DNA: TGCAGCGTCGAGGGGGACTACAATGAGCAGTTCTTC.

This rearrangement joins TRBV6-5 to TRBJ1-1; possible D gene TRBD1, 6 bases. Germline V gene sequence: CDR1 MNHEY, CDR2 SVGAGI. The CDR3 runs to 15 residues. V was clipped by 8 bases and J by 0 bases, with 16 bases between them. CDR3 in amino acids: CASQDYGQMNTEAFF. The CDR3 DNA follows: TGTGCCAGCCAAGATTACGGACAGATGAACACTGAAGCTTTCTTT.

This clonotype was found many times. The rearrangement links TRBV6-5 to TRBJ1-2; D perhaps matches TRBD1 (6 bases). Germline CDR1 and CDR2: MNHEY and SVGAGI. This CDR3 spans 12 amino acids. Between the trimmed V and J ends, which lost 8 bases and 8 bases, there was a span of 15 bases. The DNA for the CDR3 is TGTGCCAGCTTCAGGGGCACAAGGGGCTACACCTTC. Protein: CASFRGTRGYTF.

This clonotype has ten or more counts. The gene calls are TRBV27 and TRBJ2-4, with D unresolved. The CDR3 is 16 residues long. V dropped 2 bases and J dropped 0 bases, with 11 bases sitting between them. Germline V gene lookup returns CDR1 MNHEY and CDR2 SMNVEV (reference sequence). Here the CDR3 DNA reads TGTGCCAGCAGTTTAAGGTCTCTCCTAGCCAAAAACATTCAGTACTTC. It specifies CASSLRSLLAKNIQYF.

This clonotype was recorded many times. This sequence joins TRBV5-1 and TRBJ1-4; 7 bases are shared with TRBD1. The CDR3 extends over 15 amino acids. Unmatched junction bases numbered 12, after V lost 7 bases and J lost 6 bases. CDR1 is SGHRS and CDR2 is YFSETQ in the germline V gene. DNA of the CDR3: TGCGCCAGCCATGGGGGAACAGGGGAGCATGAAAAACTGTTTTTT. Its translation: CASHGGTGEHEKLFF.

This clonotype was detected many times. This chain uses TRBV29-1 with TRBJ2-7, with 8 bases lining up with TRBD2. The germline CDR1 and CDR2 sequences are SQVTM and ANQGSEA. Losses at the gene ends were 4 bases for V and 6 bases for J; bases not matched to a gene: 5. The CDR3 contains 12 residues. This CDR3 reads CSVGEAGVEQYF. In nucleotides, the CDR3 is TGCAGCGTTGGGGAAGCGGGAGTCGAGCAGTACTTC.

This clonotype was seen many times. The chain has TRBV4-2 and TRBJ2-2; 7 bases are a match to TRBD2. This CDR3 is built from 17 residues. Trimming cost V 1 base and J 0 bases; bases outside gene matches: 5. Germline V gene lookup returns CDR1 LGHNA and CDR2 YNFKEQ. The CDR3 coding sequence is TGTGCCAGCAGCCAAGGCTCTAGCGGAACGAACACCGGGGAGCTGTTTTTT. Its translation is CASSQGSSGTNTGELFF.

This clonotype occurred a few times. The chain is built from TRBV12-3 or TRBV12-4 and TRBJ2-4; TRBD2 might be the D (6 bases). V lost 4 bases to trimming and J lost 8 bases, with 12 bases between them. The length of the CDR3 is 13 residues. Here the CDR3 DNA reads TGTGCCAGCAGTTGGCGCCCGGGGGACATTCAGTACTTC. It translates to CASSWRPGDIQYF.

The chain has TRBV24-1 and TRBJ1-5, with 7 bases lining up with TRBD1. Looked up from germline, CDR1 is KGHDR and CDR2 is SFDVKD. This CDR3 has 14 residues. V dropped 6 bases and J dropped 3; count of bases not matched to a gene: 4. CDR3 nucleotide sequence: TGTGCCACCAGTCAGGGGGGGTTCAATCAGCCCCAGCATTTT. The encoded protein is CATSQGGFNQPQHF.

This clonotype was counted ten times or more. This chain's CDR3 is CASSEALRTAEQFF. Here the CDR3 DNA reads TGTGCCAGCAGTGAAGCGCTTCGGACAGCTGAGCAGTTCTTC. The rearrangement links TRBV2 to TRBJ2-1, with D possibly matching TRBD1 (6 bases). Deletions cut 0 bases from V and 9 bases from J, with 12 bases between. Germline CDR1 and CDR2: SNHLY and FYNNEI. The CDR3 covers 14 residues.

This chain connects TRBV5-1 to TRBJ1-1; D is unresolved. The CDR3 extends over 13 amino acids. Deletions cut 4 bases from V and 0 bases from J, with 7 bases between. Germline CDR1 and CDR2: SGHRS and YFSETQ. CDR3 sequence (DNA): TGCGCCAGCAGCATGACGGTGAACACTGAAGCTTTCTTT. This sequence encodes CASSMTVNTEAFF.

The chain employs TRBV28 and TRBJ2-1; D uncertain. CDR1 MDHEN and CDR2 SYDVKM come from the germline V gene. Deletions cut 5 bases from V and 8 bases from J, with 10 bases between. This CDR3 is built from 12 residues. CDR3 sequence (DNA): TGTGCCAGCAGTCTTGCGTCCCATGAGCAGTTCTTC. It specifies CASSLASHEQFF. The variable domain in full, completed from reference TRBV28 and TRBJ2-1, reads DVKVTQSSRYLVKRTGEKVFLECVQDMDHENMFWYRQDPGLGLRLIYFSYDVKMKEKGDIPEGYSVSREKKERFSLILESASTNQTSMYLCASSLASHEQFFGPGTRLTVL.

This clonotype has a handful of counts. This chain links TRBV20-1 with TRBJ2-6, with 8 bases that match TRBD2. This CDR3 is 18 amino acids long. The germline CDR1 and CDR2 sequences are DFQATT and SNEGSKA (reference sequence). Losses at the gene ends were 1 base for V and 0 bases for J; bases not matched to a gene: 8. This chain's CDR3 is CSARGILAEGSGANVLTF. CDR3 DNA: TGCAGTGCTAGAGGCATACTAGCGGAAGGCTCTGGGGCCAACGTCCTGACTTTC.

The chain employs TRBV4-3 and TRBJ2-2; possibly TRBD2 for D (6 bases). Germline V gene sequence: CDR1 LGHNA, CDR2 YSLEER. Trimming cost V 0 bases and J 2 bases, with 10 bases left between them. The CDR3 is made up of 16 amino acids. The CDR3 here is CASSQEFGLNTGELFF. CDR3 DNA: TGCGCCAGCAGCCAAGAATTCGGACTAAACACCGGGGAGCTGTTTTTT.